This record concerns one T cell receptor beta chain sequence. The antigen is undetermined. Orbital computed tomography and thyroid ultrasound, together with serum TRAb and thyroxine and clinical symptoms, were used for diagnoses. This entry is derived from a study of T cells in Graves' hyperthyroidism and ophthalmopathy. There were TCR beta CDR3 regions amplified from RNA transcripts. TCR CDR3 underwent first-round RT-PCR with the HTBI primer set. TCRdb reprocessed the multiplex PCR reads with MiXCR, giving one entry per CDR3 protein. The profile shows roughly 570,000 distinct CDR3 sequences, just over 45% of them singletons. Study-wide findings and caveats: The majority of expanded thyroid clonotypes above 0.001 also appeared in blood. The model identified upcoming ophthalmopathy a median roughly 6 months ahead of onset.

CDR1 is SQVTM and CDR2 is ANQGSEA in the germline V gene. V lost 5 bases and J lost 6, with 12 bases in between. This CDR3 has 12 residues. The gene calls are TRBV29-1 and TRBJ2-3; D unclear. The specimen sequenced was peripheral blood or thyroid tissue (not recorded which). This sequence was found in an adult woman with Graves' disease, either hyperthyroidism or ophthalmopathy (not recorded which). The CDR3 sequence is CSVPFMADTQYF. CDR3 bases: TGCAGCGTTCCCTTTATGGCCGATACGCAGTATTTT.